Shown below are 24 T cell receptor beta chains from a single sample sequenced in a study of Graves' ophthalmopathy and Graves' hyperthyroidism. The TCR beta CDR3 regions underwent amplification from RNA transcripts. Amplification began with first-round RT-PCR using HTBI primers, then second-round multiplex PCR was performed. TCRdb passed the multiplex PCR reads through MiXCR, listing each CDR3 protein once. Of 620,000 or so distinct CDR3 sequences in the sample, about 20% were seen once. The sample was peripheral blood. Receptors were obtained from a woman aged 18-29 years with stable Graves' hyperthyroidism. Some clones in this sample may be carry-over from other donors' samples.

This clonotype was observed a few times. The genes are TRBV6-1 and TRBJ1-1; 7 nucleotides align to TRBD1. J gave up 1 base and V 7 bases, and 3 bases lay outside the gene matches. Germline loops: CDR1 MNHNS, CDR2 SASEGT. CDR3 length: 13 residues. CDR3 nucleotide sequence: TGTGCCAGCACACGACAGGGGAACACTGAAGCTTTCTTT. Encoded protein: CASTRQGNTEAFF.

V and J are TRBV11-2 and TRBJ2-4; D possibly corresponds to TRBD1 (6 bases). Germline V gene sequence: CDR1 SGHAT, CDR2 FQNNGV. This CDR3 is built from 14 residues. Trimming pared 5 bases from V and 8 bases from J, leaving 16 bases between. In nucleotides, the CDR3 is TGTGCCAGCAGCACCCCGGACAGCCTCGACATTCAGTACTTC. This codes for CASSTPDSLDIQYF.

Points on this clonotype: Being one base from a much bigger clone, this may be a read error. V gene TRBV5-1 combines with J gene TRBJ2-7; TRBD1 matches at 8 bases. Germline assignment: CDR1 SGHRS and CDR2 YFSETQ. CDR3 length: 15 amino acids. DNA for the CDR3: TGCGCCAACAGCCAGGGACAGGCAAAACTCGGCGAGCAGTACTTC. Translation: CANSQGQAKLGEQYF.

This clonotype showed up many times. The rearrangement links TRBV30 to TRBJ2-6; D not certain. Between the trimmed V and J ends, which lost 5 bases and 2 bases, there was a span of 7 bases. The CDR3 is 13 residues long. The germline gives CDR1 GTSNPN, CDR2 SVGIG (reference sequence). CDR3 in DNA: TGTGCCTGGCGGTTTGCTGGGGCCAACGTCCTGACTTTC. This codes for CAWRFAGANVLTF.

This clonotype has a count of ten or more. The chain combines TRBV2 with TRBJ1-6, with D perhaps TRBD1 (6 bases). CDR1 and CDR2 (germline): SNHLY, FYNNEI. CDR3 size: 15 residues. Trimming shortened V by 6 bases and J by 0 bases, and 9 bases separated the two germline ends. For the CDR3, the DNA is TGTGCCAGCAGGGCACAGGGCTCCTATAATTCACCCCTCCACTTT. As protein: CASRAQGSYNSPLHF.

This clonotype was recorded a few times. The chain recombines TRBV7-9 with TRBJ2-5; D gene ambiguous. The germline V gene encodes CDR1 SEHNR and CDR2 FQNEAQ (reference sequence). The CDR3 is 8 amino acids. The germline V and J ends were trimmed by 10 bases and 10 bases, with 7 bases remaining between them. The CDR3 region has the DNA TGTGCCATCCCGGGCCAGTACTTC. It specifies CAIPGQYF.

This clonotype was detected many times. CDR3 loop: CSASSGREAKNIQYF. CDR3 sequence (DNA): TGCAGTGCGAGTAGCGGGAGGGAAGCCAAAAACATTCAGTACTTC. The J gene is TRBJ2-4, the V gene TRBV20-1; 11 nucleotides match TRBD2. This CDR3 has 15 amino acids. Looked up from germline, CDR1 is DFQATT and CDR2 is SNEGSKA (reference sequence). V lost 6 bases to trimming and J lost 0 bases; unmatched junction nucleotides: 4.

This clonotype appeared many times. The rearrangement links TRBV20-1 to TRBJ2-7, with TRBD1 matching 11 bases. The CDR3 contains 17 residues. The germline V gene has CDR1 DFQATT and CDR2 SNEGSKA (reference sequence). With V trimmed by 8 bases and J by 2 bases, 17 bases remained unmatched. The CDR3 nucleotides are TGCAGTATACACCCCAGTAGGGACAGGGGGTTGCCCTACGAGCAGTACTTC. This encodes CSIHPSRDRGLPYEQYF.

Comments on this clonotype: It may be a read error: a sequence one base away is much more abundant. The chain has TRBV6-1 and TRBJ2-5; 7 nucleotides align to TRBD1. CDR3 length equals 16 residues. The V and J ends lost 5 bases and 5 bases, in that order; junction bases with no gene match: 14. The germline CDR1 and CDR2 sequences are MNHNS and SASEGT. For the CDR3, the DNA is TGTGCCAGCAGTCCGCGGCGGACAGGTGGGGAGGAGACCCAGTACTTC. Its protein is CASSPRRTGGEETQYF.

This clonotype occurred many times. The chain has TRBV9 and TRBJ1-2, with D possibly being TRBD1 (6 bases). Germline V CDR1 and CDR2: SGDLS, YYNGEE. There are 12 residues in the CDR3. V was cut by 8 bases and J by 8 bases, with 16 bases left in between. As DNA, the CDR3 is TGTGCCAGTACAGGGTCTTGGTCCGGCTACACCTTC. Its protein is CASTGSWSGYTF.

CDR3 nucleotides: TGTGCCAGCAGCCCGTGCGAGCAGTACTTC. It is translated as CASSPCEQYF. This chain links TRBV7-2 with TRBJ2-7, with unresolved D. Trimming took 5 bases from V and 6 from J, leaving 5 bases between them. Per the germline V gene, CDR1 is SGHTA and CDR2 is FQGNSA. The CDR3 extends over 10 amino acids.

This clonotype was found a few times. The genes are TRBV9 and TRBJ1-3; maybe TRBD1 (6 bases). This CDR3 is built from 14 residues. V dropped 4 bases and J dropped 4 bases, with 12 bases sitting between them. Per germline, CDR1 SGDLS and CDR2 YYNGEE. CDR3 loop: CASSHEGGGNTIYF. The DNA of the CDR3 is TGTGCCAGCAGCCACGAGGGGGGAGGAAACACCATATATTTT.

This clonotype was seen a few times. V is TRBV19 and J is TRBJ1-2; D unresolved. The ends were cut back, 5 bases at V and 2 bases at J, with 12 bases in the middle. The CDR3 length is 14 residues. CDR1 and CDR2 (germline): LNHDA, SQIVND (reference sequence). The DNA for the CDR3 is TGTGCCAGTAGTTCGGCCCAGTACAACTATGGCTACACCTTC. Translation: CASSSAQYNYGYTF.

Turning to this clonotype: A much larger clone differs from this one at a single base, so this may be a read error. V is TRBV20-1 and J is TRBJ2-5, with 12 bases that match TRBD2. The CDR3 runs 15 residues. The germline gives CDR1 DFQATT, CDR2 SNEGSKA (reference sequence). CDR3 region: CSVRDPGLAGRTQYF. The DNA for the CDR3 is TGCAGTGTTAGAGATCCCGGACTAGCGGGGCGGACCCAGTACTTC.

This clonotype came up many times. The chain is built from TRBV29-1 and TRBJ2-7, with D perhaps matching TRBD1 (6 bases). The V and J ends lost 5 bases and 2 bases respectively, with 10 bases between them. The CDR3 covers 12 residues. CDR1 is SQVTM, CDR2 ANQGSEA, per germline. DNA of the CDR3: TGCAGCGTTAACACAGGGACCTACGAGCAGTACTTC. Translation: CSVNTGTYEQYF.

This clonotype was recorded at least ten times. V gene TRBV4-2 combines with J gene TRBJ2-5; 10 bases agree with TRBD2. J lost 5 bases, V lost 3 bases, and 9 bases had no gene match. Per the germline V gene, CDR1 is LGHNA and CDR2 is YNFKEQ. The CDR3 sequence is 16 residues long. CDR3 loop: CASSQIVAGGAETQYF. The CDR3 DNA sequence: TGTGCCAGCAGCCAGATAGTAGCGGGGGGAGCGGAGACCCAGTACTTC.

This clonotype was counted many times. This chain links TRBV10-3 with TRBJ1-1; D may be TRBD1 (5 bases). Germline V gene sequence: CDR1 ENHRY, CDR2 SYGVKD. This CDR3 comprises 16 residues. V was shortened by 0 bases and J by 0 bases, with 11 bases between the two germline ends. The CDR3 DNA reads TGTGCCATCAGTGAGTCGTTCGGGGCCATGAACACTGAAGCTTTCTTT. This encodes CAISESFGAMNTEAFF.

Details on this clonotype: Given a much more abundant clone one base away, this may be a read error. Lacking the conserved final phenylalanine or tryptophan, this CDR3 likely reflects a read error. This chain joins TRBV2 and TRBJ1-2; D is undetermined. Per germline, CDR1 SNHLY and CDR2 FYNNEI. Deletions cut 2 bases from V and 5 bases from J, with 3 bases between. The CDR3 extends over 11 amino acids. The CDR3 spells CASSEQYGYTL. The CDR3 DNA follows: TGTGCCAGCAGTGAACAGTATGGCTACACCCTC.

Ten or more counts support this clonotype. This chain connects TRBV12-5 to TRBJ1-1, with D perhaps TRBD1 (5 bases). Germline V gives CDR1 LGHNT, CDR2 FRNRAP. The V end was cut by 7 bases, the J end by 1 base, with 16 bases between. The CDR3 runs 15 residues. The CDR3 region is CASALAGTQNTEAFF. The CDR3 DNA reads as TGTGCTAGTGCCCTCGCCGGGACGCAGAACACTGAAGCTTTCTTT. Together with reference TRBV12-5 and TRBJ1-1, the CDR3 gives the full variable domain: DARVTQTPRHKVTEMGQEVTMRCQPILGHNTVFWYRQTMMQGLELLAYFRNRAPLDDSGMPKDRFSAEMPDATLATLKIQPSEPRDSAVYFCASALAGTQNTEAFFGQGTRLTVV.

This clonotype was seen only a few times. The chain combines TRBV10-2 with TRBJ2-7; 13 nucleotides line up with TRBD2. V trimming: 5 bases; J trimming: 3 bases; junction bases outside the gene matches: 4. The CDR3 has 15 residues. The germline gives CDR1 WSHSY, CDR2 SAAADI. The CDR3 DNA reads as TGCGCCAGCAGTAGGACTAGCGGGGGAAACTACGAGCAGTACTTC. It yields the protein CASSRTSGGNYEQYF.

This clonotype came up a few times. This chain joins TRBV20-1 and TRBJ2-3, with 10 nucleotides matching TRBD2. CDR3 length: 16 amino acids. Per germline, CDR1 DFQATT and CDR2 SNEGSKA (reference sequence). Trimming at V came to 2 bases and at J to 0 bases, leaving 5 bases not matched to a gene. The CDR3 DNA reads TGCAGTGCTAGAACAGGACTAGCGGCTAGCACAGATACGCAGTATTTT. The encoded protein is CSARTGLAASTDTQYF.

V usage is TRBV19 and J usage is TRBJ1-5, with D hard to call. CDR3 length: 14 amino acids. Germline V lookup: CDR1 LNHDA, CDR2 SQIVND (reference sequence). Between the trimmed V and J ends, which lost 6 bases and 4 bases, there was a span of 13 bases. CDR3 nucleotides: TGTGCCAGTAGCCAAGGACTCTGGAATCAGCCCCAGCATTTT. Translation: CASSQGLWNQPQHF.

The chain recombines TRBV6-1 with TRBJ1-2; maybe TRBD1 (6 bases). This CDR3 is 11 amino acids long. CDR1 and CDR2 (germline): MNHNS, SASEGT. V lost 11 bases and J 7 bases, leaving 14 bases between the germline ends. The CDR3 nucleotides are TGTGCCGGTACAGGGTCGGCTGGCTACACCTTC. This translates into CAGTGSAGYTF.

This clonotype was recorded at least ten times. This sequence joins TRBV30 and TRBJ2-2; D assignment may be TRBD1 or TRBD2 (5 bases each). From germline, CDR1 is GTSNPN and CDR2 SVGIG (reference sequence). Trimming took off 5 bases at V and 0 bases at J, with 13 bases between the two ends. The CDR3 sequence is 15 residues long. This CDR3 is CAWGVEDTNTGELFF. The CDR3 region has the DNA TGTGCCTGGGGGGTGGAGGACACGAACACCGGGGAGCTGTTTTTT.